At least ten counts were recorded for the clone carrying this T cell receptor beta chain. The antigen is unknown. This record comes from a study of PD-L1 blockade in urothelial cancer. About the research overall: Male patients with bladder-origin urothelial cancer numbered about 90% of the roughly 30. Study conclusions and caveats: A single FFPE tumor sample was taken per patient, not immediately before treatment.

Data came from immunoSEQ multiplex PCR; TCRdb stores just in-frame clones and leaves some out. This sample yields just over 35,000 clones, of which roughly a third are seen a single time; 8% to 9% belongs to the top ten. The V gene's germline CDR1 is SGHNT and CDR2 YENEEA. The J segment lost 6 bases and the V segment lost 1 base, leaving 4 bases of the junction unmatched. The CDR3 runs 15 residues. This specimen was tumor tissue, taken before atezolizumab (anti-PD-L1) treatment. The source is a man in his fifties or sixties with urothelial cancer. The chain is built from TRBV11-3 and TRBJ2-1; 9 bases line up with TRBD2. CDR3 nucleotides: TGTGCCAGCAGCTTAGTACTAGCGGGTGGCAATGAGCAGTTCTTC. This codes for CASSLVLAGGNEQFF.